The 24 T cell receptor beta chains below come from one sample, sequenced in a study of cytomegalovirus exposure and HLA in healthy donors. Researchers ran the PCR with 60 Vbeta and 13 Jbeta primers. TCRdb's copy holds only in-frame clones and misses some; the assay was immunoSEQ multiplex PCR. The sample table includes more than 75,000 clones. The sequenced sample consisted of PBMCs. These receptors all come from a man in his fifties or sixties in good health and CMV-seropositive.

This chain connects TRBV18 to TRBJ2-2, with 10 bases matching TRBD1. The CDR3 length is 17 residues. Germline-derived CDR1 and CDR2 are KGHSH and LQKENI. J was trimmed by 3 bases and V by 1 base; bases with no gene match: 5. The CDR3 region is CASSPLDRGSYTGELFF. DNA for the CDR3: TGTGCCAGCTCACCACTGGACAGGGGGTCATACACCGGGGAGCTGTTTTTT.

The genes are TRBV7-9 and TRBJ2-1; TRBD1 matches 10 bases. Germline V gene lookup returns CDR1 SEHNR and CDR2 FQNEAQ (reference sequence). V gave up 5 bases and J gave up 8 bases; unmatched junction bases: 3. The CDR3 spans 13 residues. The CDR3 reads CASSGQGGHEQFF. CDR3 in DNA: TGTGCCAGCAGCGGACAGGGGGGGCATGAGCAGTTCTTC.

CDR3 in DNA: TGTGCCTGGAGGATGGCGGGACCGTACAATGAGCAGTTCTTC. Amino acid sequence: CAWRMAGPYNEQFF. The chain combines TRBV30 with TRBJ2-1; D is possibly TRBD2 (6 bases). CDR1 is GTSNPN, CDR2 SVGIG, per germline (reference sequence). The CDR3 covers 14 residues. Trimming stripped 3 bases from V and 4 bases from J, with 13 bases between.

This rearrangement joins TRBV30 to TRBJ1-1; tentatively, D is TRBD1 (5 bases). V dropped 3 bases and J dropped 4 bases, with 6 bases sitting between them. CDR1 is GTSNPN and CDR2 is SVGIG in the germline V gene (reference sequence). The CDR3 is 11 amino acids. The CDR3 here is CAWSQGTEAFF. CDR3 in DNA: TGTGCCTGGAGCCAGGGCACTGAAGCTTTCTTT. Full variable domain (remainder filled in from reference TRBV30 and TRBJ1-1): SQTIHQWPATLVQPVGSPLSLECTVEGTSNPNLYWYRQAAGRGLQLLFYSVGIGQISSEVPQNLSASRPQDRQFILSSKKLLLSDSGFYLCAWSQGTEAFFGQGTRLTVV.

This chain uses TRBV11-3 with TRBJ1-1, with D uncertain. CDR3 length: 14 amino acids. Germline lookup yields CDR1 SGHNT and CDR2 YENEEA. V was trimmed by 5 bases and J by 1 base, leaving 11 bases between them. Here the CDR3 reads CASSPRGGNTEAFF. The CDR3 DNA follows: TGTGCCAGCAGCCCCCGGGGAGGGAACACTGAAGCTTTCTTT. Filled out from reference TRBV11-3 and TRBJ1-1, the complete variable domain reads EAGVVQSPRYKIIEKKQPVAFWCNPISGHNTLYWYLQNLGQGPELLIRYENEEAVDDSQLPKDRFSAERLKGVDSTLKIQPAELGDSAVYLCASSPRGGNTEAFFGQGTRLTVV.

CDR3 amino acids: CASSDLLPYTEAFF. CDR3 DNA sequence: TGTGCCAGCAGTGATCTCCTCCCCTACACTGAAGCTTTCTTT. V usage is TRBV25-1 and J usage is TRBJ1-1, with D uncertain. CDR1 is MGHDK, CDR2 SYGVNS, per germline. Trimming removed 3 bases from V and 3 bases from J, with 11 bases in between. This CDR3 is 14 amino acids long.

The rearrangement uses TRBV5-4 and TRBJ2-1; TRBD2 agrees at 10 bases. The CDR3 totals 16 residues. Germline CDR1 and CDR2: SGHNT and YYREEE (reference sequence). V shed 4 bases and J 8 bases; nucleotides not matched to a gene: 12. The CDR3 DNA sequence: TGTGCCAGCAGCCGAGGACTAGCGGTTATTAAGGATGAGCAGTTCTTC. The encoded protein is CASSRGLAVIKDEQFF.

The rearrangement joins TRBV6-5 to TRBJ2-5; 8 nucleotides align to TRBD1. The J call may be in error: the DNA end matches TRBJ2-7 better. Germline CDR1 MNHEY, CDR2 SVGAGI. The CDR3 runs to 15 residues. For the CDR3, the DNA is TGTGCCAGCAGTTACTCTGGGGACAGGAGAGGCGAGCAGTACTTC. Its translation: CASSYSGDRRGEQYF.

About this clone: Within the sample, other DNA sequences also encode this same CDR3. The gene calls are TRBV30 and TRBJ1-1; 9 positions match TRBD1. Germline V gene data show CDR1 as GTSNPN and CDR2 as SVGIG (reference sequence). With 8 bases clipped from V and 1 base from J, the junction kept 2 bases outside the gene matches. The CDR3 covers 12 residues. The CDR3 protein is CAEDRGNTEAFF. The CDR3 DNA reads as TGTGCCGAGGACAGGGGGAACACTGAAGCTTTCTTT.

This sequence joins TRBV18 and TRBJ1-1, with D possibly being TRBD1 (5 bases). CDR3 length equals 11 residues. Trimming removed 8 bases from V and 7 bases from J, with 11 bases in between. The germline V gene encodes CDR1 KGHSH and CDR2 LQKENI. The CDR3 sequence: CASQGWDEAFF. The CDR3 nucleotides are TGTGCCAGCCAGGGTTGGGATGAAGCTTTCTTT.

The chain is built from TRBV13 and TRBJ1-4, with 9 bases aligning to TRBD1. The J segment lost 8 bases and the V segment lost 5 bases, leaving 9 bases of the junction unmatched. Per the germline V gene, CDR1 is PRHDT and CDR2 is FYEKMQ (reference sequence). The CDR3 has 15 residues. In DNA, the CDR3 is TGTGCCAGCAGCCCCCTTGGACAGGGGCGGGAAAAACTGTTTTTT. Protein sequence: CASSPLGQGREKLFF.

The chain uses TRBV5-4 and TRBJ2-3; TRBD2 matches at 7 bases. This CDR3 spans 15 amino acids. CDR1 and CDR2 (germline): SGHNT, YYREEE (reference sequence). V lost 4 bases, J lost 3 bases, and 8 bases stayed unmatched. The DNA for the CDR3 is TGTGCCAGCAGCCGGTACGGGAGGACGACAGATACGCAGTATTTT. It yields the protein CASSRYGRTTDTQYF.

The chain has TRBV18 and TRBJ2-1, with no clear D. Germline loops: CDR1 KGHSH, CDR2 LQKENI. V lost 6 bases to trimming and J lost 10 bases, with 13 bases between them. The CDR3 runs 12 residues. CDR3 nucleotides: TGTGCCAGCTCCCTGAGGATGTCGGAGCAGTTCTTC. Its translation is CASSLRMSEQFF.

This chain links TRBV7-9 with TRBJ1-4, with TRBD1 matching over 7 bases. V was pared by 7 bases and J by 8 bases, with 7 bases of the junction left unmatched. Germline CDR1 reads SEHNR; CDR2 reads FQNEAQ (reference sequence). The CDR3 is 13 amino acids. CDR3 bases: TGTGCCAGCATGACACTACAGGGGGAAAAACTGTTTTTT. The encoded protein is CASMTLQGEKLFF.

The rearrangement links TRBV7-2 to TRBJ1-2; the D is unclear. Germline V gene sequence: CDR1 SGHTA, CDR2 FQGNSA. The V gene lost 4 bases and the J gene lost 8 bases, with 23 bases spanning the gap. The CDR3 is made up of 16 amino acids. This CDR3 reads CASSSSVLGLAVGYTF. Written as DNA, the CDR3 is TGTGCCAGCAGCTCTTCGGTACTGGGCCTCGCAGTAGGCTACACCTTC.

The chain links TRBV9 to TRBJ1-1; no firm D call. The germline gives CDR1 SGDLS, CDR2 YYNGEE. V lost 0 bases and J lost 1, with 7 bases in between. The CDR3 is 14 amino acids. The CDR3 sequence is CASSVGAQNTEAFF. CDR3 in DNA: TGTGCCAGCAGCGTAGGGGCTCAGAACACTGAAGCTTTCTTT.

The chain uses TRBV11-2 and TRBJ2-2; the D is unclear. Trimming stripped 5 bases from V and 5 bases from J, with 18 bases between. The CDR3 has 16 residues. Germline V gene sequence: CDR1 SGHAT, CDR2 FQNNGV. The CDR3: CASSTLSGRRTGELFF. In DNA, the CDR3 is TGTGCCAGCAGCACCCTTAGTGGGCGCAGGACCGGGGAGCTGTTTTTT.

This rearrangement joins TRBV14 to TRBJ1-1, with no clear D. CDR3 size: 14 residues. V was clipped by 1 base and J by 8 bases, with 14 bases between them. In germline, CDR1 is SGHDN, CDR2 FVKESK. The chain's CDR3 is CASSQVRLPKEAFF. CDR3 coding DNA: TGTGCCAGCAGCCAAGTTCGACTACCGAAAGAAGCTTTCTTT.

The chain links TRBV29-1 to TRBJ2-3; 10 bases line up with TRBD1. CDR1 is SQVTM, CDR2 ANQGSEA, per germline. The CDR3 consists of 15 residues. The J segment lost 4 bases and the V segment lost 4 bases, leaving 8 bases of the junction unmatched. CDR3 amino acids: CSVGPGTGVADTQYF. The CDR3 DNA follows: TGCAGCGTTGGACCCGGGACAGGGGTCGCAGATACGCAGTATTTT.

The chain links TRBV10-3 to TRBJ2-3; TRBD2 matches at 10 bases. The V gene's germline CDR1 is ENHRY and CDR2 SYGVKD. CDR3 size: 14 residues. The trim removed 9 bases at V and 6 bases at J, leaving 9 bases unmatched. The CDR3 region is CAITGPTSGDTQYF. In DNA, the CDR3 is TGTGCCATAACGGGTCCGACTAGCGGGGATACGCAGTATTTT.

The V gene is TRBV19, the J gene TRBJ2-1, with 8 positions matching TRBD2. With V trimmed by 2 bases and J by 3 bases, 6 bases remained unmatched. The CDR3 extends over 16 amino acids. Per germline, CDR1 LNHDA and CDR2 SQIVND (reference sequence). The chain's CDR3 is CASSITGRAFYNEQFF. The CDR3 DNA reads TGTGCCAGTAGTATAACCGGGAGGGCCTTCTACAATGAGCAGTTCTTC.

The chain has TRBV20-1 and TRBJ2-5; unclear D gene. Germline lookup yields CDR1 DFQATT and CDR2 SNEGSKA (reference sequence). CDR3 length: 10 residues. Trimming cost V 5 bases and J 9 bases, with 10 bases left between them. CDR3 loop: CSASPRAQYF. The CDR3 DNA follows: TGCAGTGCTTCTCCAAGAGCCCAGTACTTC.

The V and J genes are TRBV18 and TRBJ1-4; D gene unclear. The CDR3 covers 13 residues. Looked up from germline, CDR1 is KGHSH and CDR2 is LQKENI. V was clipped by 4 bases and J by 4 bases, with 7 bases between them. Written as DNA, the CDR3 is TGTGCCAGCTCACGGGCGAGTAATGAAAAACTGTTTTTT. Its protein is CASSRASNEKLFF.

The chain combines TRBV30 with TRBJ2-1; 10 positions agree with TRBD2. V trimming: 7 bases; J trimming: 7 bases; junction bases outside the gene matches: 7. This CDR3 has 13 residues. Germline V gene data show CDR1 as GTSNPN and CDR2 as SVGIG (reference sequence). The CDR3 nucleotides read TGTGCCTCCGAGCGGGAGGGAGAAAATGAGCAGTTCTTC. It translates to CASEREGENEQFF.